A selection of T cell receptor beta chains follows, all from one sample in a study of human T cells and chemical hapten exposure. TCRdb ran MiXCR on the RACE reads and lists one entry per CDR3 protein. The table lists approximately 260,000 distinct CDR3 sequences, over 8% of them singletons. The specimen comprised whole blood, sampled in connection with sensitization to the hapten diphenylcyclopropenone (DPC). These receptors all come from a woman aged 40 to 49 with alopecia areata. Some clones in this sample may be carry-over from other donors' samples. The CDR3 runs from the conserved cysteine through the conserved F or W. D genes are given only for firm matches. Rows give clone size only sometimes, using once, few, many, or a class for an expanded clone.

-	TRBV12-3/TRBV12-4	-	TRBJ2-5	CASSKGQLETQYF	TGTGCCAGCAGTAAGGGGCAGTTGGAAACCCAGTACTTC
many	TRBV4-1	-	TRBJ2-3	CASSQDFGQPKDF	TGCGCCAGCAGCCAAGATTTCGGACAGCCCAAGGATTTT
few	TRBV28	-	TRBJ2-6	CASRQGPYTGANVLTF	TGTGCCAGCAGGCAAGGTCCTTACACTGGGGCCAACGTCCTGACTTTC
few	TRBV5-1	-	TRBJ2-1	CASSLGPGKGYNEQFF	TGCGCCAGCAGTCTGGGGCCAGGGAAAGGTTACAATGAGCAGTTCTTC
-	TRBV9	-	TRBJ2-4	CASSVEGAANIQYF	TGTGCCAGCAGCGTAGAAGGGGCCGCAAACATTCAGTACTTC
-	TRBV27	-	TRBJ2-3	CASSLSRGRDTQYF	TGTGCCAGCAGTTTATCCAGGGGGAGGGATACGCAGTATTTT
few	TRBV6-5	-	TRBJ2-7	CASKIGGASGAYEQYF	TGTGCCAGCAAGATCGGAGGTGCGTCTGGCGCCTACGAGCAGTACTTC
few	TRBV11-1	-	TRBJ2-5	CASSLATQETQYF	TGTGCCAGCAGCTTAGCGACACAAGAGACCCAGTACTTC
-	TRBV5-6	TRBD2	TRBJ2-7	CASSPTRTRIDPYEQYF	TGTGCCAGCAGCCCTACCCGGACTAGAATTGATCCCTACGAGCAGTACTTC
many	TRBV7-9	-	TRBJ2-5	CASSRNFGETQYF	TGTGCCAGCAGCCGCAACTTCGGAGAGACCCAGTACTTC
few	TRBV20-1	-	TRBJ1-2	CSARPPSYYGYTF	TGCAGTGCTAGGCCCCCTTCTTACTATGGCTACACCTTC
-	TRBV4-1	TRBD2	TRBJ2-1	CASSLRASGGRYNEQFF	TGCGCCAGCAGCCTTCGTGCTAGCGGGGGCAGATACAATGAGCAGTTCTTC
-	TRBV20-1	TRBD1	TRBJ1-5	CSAMDRGERGGHQPQHF	TGCAGTGCCATGGACAGGGGCGAGCGGGGCGGTCATCAGCCCCAGCATTTT
few	TRBV20-1	TRBD1	TRBJ2-7	CSARAGVGTGEAEQYF	TGCAGTGCTAGAGCCGGAGTGGGGACAGGGGAAGCCGAGCAGTACTTC
many	TRBV20-1	-	TRBJ2-7	CSARGGHYEQYF	TGCAGTGCTAGGGGGGGGCACTACGAGCAGTACTTC
many	TRBV2	-	TRBJ1-2	CASVRRGENYGYTF	TGTGCCAGCGTGAGACGGGGTGAAAACTATGGCTACACCTTC
many	TRBV6-5	-	TRBJ2-1	CASSHGNEQFF	TGTGCCAGCAGCCATGGGAACGAGCAGTTCTTC
few	TRBV6-2/TRBV6-3	-	TRBJ2-7	CASSYPNIYEQYF	TGTGCCAGCAGTTACCCTAACATCTACGAGCAGTACTTC
few	TRBV7-2	-	TRBJ2-1	CASSLAVSSYNEQFF	TGTGCCAGCAGCTTAGCGGTTAGCTCCTACAATGAGCAGTTCTTC
many	TRBV12-3/TRBV12-4	TRBD2	TRBJ2-2	CASSSLAGGSTGELFF	TGTGCCAGCAGTTCACTAGCGGGAGGGAGCACCGGGGAGCTGTTTTTT
few	TRBV5-1	-	TRBJ1-1	CASTWGQGRMNTEAFF	TGCGCCAGCACCTGGGGGCAGGGGCGGATGAACACTGAAGCTTTCTTT
many	TRBV6-2/TRBV6-3	-	TRBJ2-1	CASSKHRDTYDNEQFF	TGTGCCAGCAGTAAACACCGGGACACCTATGACAATGAGCAGTTCTTC
few	TRBV7-2	-	TRBJ2-3	CASSSGGLAGDTQYF	TGTGCCAGCAGCTCCGGAGGACTGGCGGGAGATACGCAGTATTTT
-	TRBV6-5	-	TRBJ1-6	CASSGYGERNSPLHF	TGTGCCAGCAGTGGTTACGGTGAACGTAATTCACCCCTCCACTTT
-	TRBV6-5	-	TRBJ1-1	CASQGTSGAEAFF	TGTGCCAGCCAAGGTACGAGTGGCGCTGAAGCTTTCTTT
-	TRBV5-1	TRBD2	TRBJ2-1	CASREASGPSSYNEQFF	TGCGCCAGCAGAGAGGCTAGCGGGCCTAGCTCCTACAATGAGCAGTTCTTC
-	TRBV12-3/TRBV12-4	-	TRBJ1-3	CASTLVSRTTGNTIYF	TGTGCCAGCACCTTAGTGTCTCGTACCACTGGAAACACCATATATTTT
-	TRBV7-2	-	TRBJ2-5	CASSPGIRETQYF	TGTGCCAGCAGCCCAGGGATAAGAGAGACCCAGTACTTC
many	TRBV27	-	TRBJ1-4	CASGYTGSHEKLFF	TGTGCCAGCGGTTACACAGGGTCACATGAAAAACTGTTTTTT
-	TRBV4-3	TRBD1	TRBJ1-5	CASSQEQGAQPQHF	TGCGCCAGCAGCCAAGAACAGGGGGCCCAGCCCCAGCATTTT
few	TRBV6-2/TRBV6-3	-	TRBJ2-5	CASSLPEGYQETQYF	TGTGCCAGCAGTTTACCTGAGGGGTACCAAGAGACCCAGTACTTC
many	TRBV18	TRBD2	TRBJ2-3	CASSRGTSGSGTDTQYF	TGTGCCAGCTCACGCGGGACTAGCGGGAGCGGCACAGATACGCAGTATTTT
few	TRBV6-2/TRBV6-3	TRBD1	TRBJ2-1	CASTPAGFTGTAYNEQFF	TGTGCCAGCACTCCGGCTGGGTTTACCGGGACAGCCTACAATGAGCAGTTCTTC
-	TRBV20-1	TRBD2	TRBJ2-3	CSAGTSGGTDTQYF	TGCAGTGCTGGGACTAGCGGGGGCACAGATACGCAGTATTTT
-	TRBV20-1	-	TRBJ2-4	CSARDLGRAAKNIRYF	TGCAGTGCTAGAGATCTGGGCAGGGCTGCCAAAAACATTCGGTACTTC
-	TRBV4-2	TRBD2	TRBJ2-2	CASSRGTSGNTGELFF	TGTGCCAGCAGCCGCGGGACTAGCGGCAACACCGGGGAGCTGTTTTTT
-	TRBV7-2	-	TRBJ2-6	CASSLGPQSSGANVLTF	TGTGCCAGCAGCTTAGGCCCTCAGAGCTCTGGGGCCAACGTCCTGACTTTC
-	TRBV5-1	-	TRBJ2-3	CASSQADPPDTQYF	TGCGCCAGCAGCCAGGCCGACCCGCCAGATACGCAGTATTTT
many	TRBV25-1	-	TRBJ2-7	CASRGRYAYEQYF	TGTGCCAGCAGGGGACGTTACGCCTACGAGCAGTACTTC
few	TRBV6-2/TRBV6-3	TRBD2	TRBJ2-7	CASSYLSGNYEQYF	TGTGCCAGCAGTTACCTTAGCGGGAACTACGAGCAGTACTTC
few	TRBV20-1	-	TRBJ1-2	CSASIPGQGYTF	TGCAGTGCTAGTATCCCGGGTCAGGGCTACACCTTC
-	TRBV7-9	-	TRBJ2-2	CASRAEGTGELFF	TGTGCCAGCAGAGCAGAGGGAACCGGGGAGCTGTTTTTT
-	TRBV20-1	TRBD2	TRBJ2-1	CSASEGRENEQFF	TGCAGTGCTAGTGAAGGGCGGGAGAACGAGCAGTTCTTC
-	TRBV27	-	TRBJ2-7	CASRKSGTETSYEQYF	TGTGCCAGCAGAAAGTCCGGGACCGAGACCTCCTACGAGCAGTACTTC
few	TRBV10-3	TRBD1	TRBJ1-1	CAISVQGARNTEAFF	TGTGCCATCAGTGTGCAGGGGGCGAGAAACACTGAAGCTTTCTTT
many	TRBV28	TRBD2	TRBJ2-3	CATRPPAGGGTDTQYF	TGTGCCACCCGCCCGCCAGCGGGAGGTGGTACGGATACGCAGTATTTT
-	TRBV28	-	TRBJ2-7	CASTPDGPYEQYF	TGTGCCAGCACCCCGGACGGACCCTATGAGCAGTACTTC
few	TRBV4-2	-	TRBJ2-2	CASSQHSRGANTGELFF	TGTGCCAGCAGCCAACACTCCCGGGGCGCTAACACCGGGGAGCTGTTTTTT
few	TRBV5-1	TRBD1	TRBJ1-1	CASSLGDSIFVEAFF	TGCGCCAGCAGCTTGGGGGACAGTATTTTTGTCGAAGCTTTCTTT
-	TRBV3-1	-	TRBJ1-2	CASSPQGRPYGYTF	TGTGCCAGCAGCCCCCAGGGGCGGCCCTATGGCTACACCTTC
few	TRBV20-1	-	TRBJ1-1	CSARSGIRPEAFF	TGCAGTGCTAGATCCGGGATCCGACCTGAAGCTTTCTTT
-	TRBV28	-	TRBJ2-5	CASSEPETQYF	TGTGCCAGCAGTGAACCGGAGACCCAGTACTTC
-	TRBV6-5	TRBD2	TRBJ2-3	CASSYVLAGGGDTQYF	TGTGCCAGCAGTTATGTGCTAGCGGGAGGTGGGGATACGCAGTATTTT
many	TRBV6-2/TRBV6-3	TRBD2	TRBJ2-4	CASRPRLAGGPGDIQYF	TGTGCCAGCAGGCCGAGGCTAGCGGGAGGGCCGGGAGACATTCAGTACTTC
many	TRBV4-3	-	TRBJ2-1	CASSQESKRGSSYNEQFF	TGCGCCAGCAGCCAAGAATCTAAGAGAGGGAGCTCCTACAATGAGCAGTTCTTC
many	TRBV11-2	-	TRBJ1-3	CASSSFLNLSGNTIYF	TGTGCCAGCAGCTCGTTCCTGAATCTCTCTGGAAACACCATATATTTT
-	TRBV6-5	-	TRBJ1-6	CASSYAARRDVSPLHF	TGTGCCAGCAGTTACGCGGCTCGTAGGGATGTCTCACCCCTCCACTTT
-	TRBV5-6	-	TRBJ2-5	CASSLYRFRASGAQYF	TGTGCCAGCAGCTTGTATCGGTTCAGGGCGTCCGGGGCCCAGTACTTC
many	TRBV28	-	TRBJ1-1	CATCGGGRWNTEAFF	TGTGCCACCTGTGGGGGGGGACGATGGAACACTGAAGCTTTCTTT